This TCR beta chain was retrieved from a study of siplizumab effects on memory and regulatory T cells. Whole-study findings and limits: In unstimulated cells, naive T cells appeared more diverse than memory T cells and seemed major alloresponse contributors.

Here immunoSEQ multiplex PCR was the method, and the copy in TCRdb shows in-frame clones only, minus some. The data show about 94,000 clones, 94% seen once. Germline loops: CDR1 MGHRA, CDR2 YSYEKL. With V trimmed by 0 bases and J by 2 bases, 8 bases remained unmatched. The CDR3 loop spans 17 amino acids. On this clone itself: Its antigen is unidentified.

The sequenced sample consisted of non-Treg CD4+ T cells sorted from blood. The source of this sequence is a human donor in good health. The chain carries TRBV4-1 and TRBJ2-5; the match to TRBD1 covers 8 bases. CDR3 coding DNA: TGCGCCAGCAGCCAAGAAAAGTATGGGACAGGACAAGAGACCCAGTACTTC. Its translation is CASSQEKYGTGQETQYF.